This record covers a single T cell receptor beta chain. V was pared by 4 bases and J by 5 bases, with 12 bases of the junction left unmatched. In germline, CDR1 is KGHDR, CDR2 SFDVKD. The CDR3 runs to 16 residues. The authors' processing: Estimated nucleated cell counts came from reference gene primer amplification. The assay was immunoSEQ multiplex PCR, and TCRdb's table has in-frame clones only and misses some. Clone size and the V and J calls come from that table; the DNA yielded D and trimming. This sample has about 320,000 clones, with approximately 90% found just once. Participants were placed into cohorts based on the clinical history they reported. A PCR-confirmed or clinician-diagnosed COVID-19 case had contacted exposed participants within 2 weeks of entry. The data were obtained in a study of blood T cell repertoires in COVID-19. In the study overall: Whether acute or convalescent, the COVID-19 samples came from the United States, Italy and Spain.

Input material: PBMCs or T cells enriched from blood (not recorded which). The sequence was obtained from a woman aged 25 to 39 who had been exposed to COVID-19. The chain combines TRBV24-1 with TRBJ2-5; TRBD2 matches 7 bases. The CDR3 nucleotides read TGTGCCACCAGTGACCTCGAGACCGGGAGGATGGAGACCCAGTACTTC. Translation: CATSDLETGRMETQYF.